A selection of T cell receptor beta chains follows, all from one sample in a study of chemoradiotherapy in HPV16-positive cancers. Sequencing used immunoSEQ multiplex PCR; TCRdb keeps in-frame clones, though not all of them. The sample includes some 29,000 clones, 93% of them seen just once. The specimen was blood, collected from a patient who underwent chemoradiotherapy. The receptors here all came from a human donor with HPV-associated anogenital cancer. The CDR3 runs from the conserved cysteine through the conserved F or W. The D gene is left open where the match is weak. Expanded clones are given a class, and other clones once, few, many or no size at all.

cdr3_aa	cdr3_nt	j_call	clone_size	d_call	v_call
CASSFTSGRAAYEQYF	TGTGCCAGCAGCTTTACTAGCGGGAGGGCGGCCTACGAGCAGTACTTC	TRBJ2-7	-	TRBD2	TRBV7-2
CASSEVIGFNTEAFF	TGTGCCAGCAGTGAAGTGATAGGGTTTAACACTGAAGCTTTCTTT	TRBJ1-1	once	-	TRBV6-1
CASSGGADEQYF	TGTGCCAGCAGCGGGGGGGCCGACGAGCAGTACTTC	TRBJ2-7	-	TRBD2	TRBV10-3
CASSVGGETQYF	TGTGCCAGCAGCGTAGGAGGGGAGACCCAGTACTTC	TRBJ2-5	once	-	TRBV9
CASTTGLAGNTGELFF	TGTGCCAGCACCACCGGACTAGCGGGGAACACCGGGGAGCTGTTTTTT	TRBJ2-2	once	TRBD2	TRBV27
CASRPRGTEAFF	TGTGCCAGCAGGCCCCGGGGCACTGAAGCTTTCTTT	TRBJ1-1	-	-	TRBV6-5
CASSSKGQGAGANVLTF	TGTGCCAGCAGCTCCAAAGGCCAAGGGGCTGGGGCCAACGTCCTGACTTTC	TRBJ2-6	-	-	TRBV7-3
CASSPLQGLMNTEAFF	TGTGCCAGCAGCCCACTACAGGGGTTGATGAACACTGAAGCTTTCTTT	TRBJ1-1	-	TRBD1	TRBV5-6
CASSFLGWTGELFF	TGTGCCAGCAGCTTTTTGGGGTGGACCGGGGAGCTGTTTTTT	TRBJ2-2	-	-	TRBV5-6
CASSRRGGLTDTQYF	TGTGCCAGCAGTCGGCGCGGGGGCCTAACAGATACGCAGTATTTT	TRBJ2-3	-	-	TRBV2
CASSYSTGDGTQYF	TGTGCCAGCAGTTACTCAACCGGGGACGGGACCCAGTACTTC	TRBJ2-5	-	-	TRBV6-6
CASFMINYGYTF	TGTGCCAGCTTCATGATTAACTATGGCTACACCTTC	TRBJ1-2	-	-	TRBV6-6
CASSPPVGYEQYF	TGTGCCAGCTCACCACCCGTCGGCTACGAGCAGTACTTC	TRBJ2-7	once	-	TRBV18
CASSQDRGPETQYF	TGCGCCAGCAGTCAGGACAGGGGGCCAGAGACCCAGTACTTC	TRBJ2-5	-	TRBD1	TRBV4-1
CASSIRRWWEDEGGDTQYF	TGTGCCAGTAGTATCCGCCGTTGGTGGGAGGATGAGGGCGGAGATACGCAGTATTTT	TRBJ2-3	once	-	TRBV19
CASSYSRGSEKLFF	TGTGCCAGCAGTTACTCCAGGGGCTCAGAAAAACTGTTTTTT	TRBJ1-4	-	-	TRBV6-6
CARHTGGVASNQPQHF	TGTGCCAGACATACAGGGGGGGTAGCGAGCAATCAGCCCCAGCATTTT	TRBJ1-5	-	-	TRBV21-1
CASSQEVRDPRNYGYTF	TGCGCCAGCAGCCAAGAGGTGCGGGACCCGAGAAACTATGGCTACACCTTC	TRBJ1-2	-	-	TRBV4-3
CAISLSPLSGNTIYF	TGTGCCATCAGCCTCTCCCCTCTCTCTGGAAACACCATATATTTT	TRBJ1-3	once	-	TRBV10-3
CASSLVGGRGNNEQFF	TGTGCCAGCAGCTTAGTTGGCGGGAGGGGAAACAATGAGCAGTTCTTC	TRBJ2-1	-	TRBD2	TRBV7-9
CASSLPGQYSSPLHF	TGTGCCAGCAGCTTACCGGGACAGTATAGTTCACCCCTCCACTTT	TRBJ1-6	-	TRBD1	TRBV5-4
CASSLGREFIRAAKNIQYF	TGTGCCAGCAGCCTAGGACGGGAATTTATCCGGGCGGCCAAAAACATTCAGTACTTC	TRBJ2-4	-	-	TRBV5-6
CASRSSSGTGGYNEQFF	TGTGCCAGCAGGTCCTCGTCCGGGACAGGGGGCTACAATGAGCAGTTCTTC	TRBJ2-1	-	TRBD1	TRBV11-1
CASIGGGYEQYF	TGTGCCAGCATCGGGGGTGGGTACGAGCAGTACTTC	TRBJ2-7	-	-	TRBV2
CASSPWERRGEQFF	TGCGCCAGCAGCCCCTGGGAACGTCGGGGAGAGCAGTTCTTC	TRBJ2-1	-	-	TRBV5-1
CASSPGAGYGYTF	TGTGCCAGCAGCCCCGGGGCCGGTTATGGCTACACCTTC	TRBJ1-2	-	-	TRBV7-8
CASSLLTFDTIYF	TGTGCCAGCAGCTTATTGACTTTTGACACCATATATTTT	TRBJ1-3	-	-	TRBV7-2
CASNAAGELFF	TGCGCCAGCAATGCCGCCGGGGAGCTGTTTTTT	TRBJ2-2	once	-	TRBV5-1
CASRTSGSQETQYF	TGTGCCAGCCGGACTAGCGGGAGTCAAGAGACCCAGTACTTC	TRBJ2-5	-	TRBD2	TRBV28
CASSPLRDNHYGYTF	TGTGCCAGCTCACCACTCCGGGACAATCACTATGGCTACACCTTC	TRBJ1-2	-	-	TRBV18
CASSPSTGGSEQYF	TGTGCCAGCTCACCATCCACAGGGGGGTCTGAGCAGTACTTC	TRBJ2-7	once	TRBD1	TRBV18
CASSEDRGYGYTF	TGTGCCAGCAGTGAAGACAGGGGCTATGGCTACACCTTC	TRBJ1-2	few	TRBD1	TRBV6-1
CASSYGSSSYEQYF	TGTGCCAGCAGTTACGGGAGTAGTTCCTACGAGCAGTACTTC	TRBJ2-7	once	-	TRBV5-6
CASSQPMRLGNTIYF	TGCGCCAGCAGCCAGCCTATGCGCCTGGGAAACACCATATATTTT	TRBJ1-3	-	-	TRBV4-1
CASSIIPRRATDTQYF	TGTGCCAGTAGTATAATTCCCCGGCGGGCGACAGATACGCAGTATTTT	TRBJ2-3	-	-	TRBV19
CASSDPLRTSGGLYQETQYF	TGTGCCAGCAGTGACCCGCTCAGGACTAGCGGGGGCCTATACCAAGAGACCCAGTACTTC	TRBJ2-5	-	TRBD2	TRBV6-4
CASSDLGQGAFYEQYF	TGTGCCAGCAGTGATTTGGGACAGGGGGCATTCTACGAGCAGTACTTC	TRBJ2-7	few	TRBD1	TRBV2
CASSEAGTSHYGYTF	TGTGCCAGCAGTGAAGCGGGGACAAGTCACTATGGCTACACCTTC	TRBJ1-2	few	-	TRBV6-1
CASKTGPYEQYF	TGTGCCAGCAAAACGGGACCCTACGAGCAGTACTTC	TRBJ2-7	-	-	TRBV25-1
CASSDSRLAGPNEQFF	TGTGCCAGCAGTGACTCCCGACTAGCGGGCCCCAATGAGCAGTTCTTC	TRBJ2-1	-	TRBD2	TRBV6-4
CASSGRGTGDYEQYF	TGTGCCAGCAGCGGGAGGGGGACAGGGGATTACGAGCAGTACTTC	TRBJ2-7	-	TRBD1	TRBV5-6
CSVFDDPTYNEQFF	TGCAGCGTTTTCGACGACCCAACCTACAATGAGCAGTTCTTC	TRBJ2-1	-	-	TRBV29-1
CASREQTGAGQPQHF	TGTGCCAGCAGGGAACAGACAGGGGCGGGACAGCCCCAGCATTTT	TRBJ1-5	-	TRBD1	TRBV7-2
CASSQVSGTGYTGELFF	TGCGCCAGCAGCCAAGTTTCCGGGACAGGGTACACCGGGGAGCTGTTTTTT	TRBJ2-2	-	TRBD1	TRBV4-3
CASSLRVRTDTQYF	TGTGCCAGCAGCTTGCGGGTTCGCACAGATACGCAGTATTTT	TRBJ2-3	-	-	TRBV7-2
CASSLTDSLGPYEQYF	TGTGCCAGCAGCCTAACGGACAGCCTCGGGCCCTACGAGCAGTACTTC	TRBJ2-7	-	-	TRBV9
CASSLALSLNSPLHF	TGTGCCAGCAGCTTGGCTCTCAGTCTCAATTCACCCCTCCACTTT	TRBJ1-6	-	-	TRBV5-6
CASSGQVAYEQYF	TGTGCCAGTAGTGGACAGGTAGCCTACGAGCAGTACTTC	TRBJ2-7	once	TRBD1	TRBV19
CASSVVSGSYNEQFF	TGTGCCAGCAGCGTAGTTAGCGGTTCCTACAATGAGCAGTTCTTC	TRBJ2-1	-	-	TRBV9
CAISGGGANEKLFF	TGTGCCATCAGTGGAGGGGGTGCTAATGAAAAACTGTTTTTT	TRBJ1-4	-	-	TRBV10-3
CASSLGPQPQHF	TGTGCCAGCAGCTTAGGTCCCCAGCCCCAGCATTTT	TRBJ1-5	-	-	TRBV7-9
CASSVQSRGNIQYF	TGTGCCAGCAGCGTTCAGTCCAGGGGGAACATTCAGTACTTC	TRBJ2-4	-	TRBD1	TRBV9
CASGLVGRGDTEAFF	TGTGCTAGTGGTTTGGTAGGACGGGGCGACACTGAAGCTTTCTTT	TRBJ1-1	-	-	TRBV12-5
CASSVDRASGNTIYF	TGTGCCAGCTCAGTGGACAGGGCGTCGGGAAACACCATATATTTT	TRBJ1-3	-	TRBD1	TRBV18
CAIKNAGSNQPQHF	TGTGCCATCAAGAACGCAGGGAGCAATCAGCCCCAGCATTTT	TRBJ1-5	-	-	TRBV10-3